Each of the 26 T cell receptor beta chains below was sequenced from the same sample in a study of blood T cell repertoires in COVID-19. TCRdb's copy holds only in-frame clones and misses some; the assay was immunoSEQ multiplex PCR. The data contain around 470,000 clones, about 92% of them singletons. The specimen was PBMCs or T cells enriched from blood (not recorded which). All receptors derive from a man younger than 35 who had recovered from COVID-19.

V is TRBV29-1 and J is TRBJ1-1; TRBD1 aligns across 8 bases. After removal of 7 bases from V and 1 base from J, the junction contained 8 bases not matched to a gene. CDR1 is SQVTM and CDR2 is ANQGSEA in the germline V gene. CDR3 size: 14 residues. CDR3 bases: TGCAGCGGCACCGGGACAGGTGAGAACACTGAAGCTTTCTTT. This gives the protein CSGTGTGENTEAFF.

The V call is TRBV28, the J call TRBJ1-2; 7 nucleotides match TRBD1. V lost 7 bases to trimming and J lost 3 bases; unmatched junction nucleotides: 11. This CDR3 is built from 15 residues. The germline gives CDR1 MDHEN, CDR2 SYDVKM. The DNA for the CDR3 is TGTGCCAGCATCACACCTGGAGGGACAGACTATGGCTACACCTTC. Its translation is CASITPGGTDYGYTF.

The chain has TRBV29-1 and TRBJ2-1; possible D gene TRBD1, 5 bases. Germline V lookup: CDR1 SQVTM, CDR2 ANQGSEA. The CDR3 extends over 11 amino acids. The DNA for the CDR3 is TGCAGTTCAAGGGGTTACAATGAGCAGTTCTTC. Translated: CSSRGYNEQFF.

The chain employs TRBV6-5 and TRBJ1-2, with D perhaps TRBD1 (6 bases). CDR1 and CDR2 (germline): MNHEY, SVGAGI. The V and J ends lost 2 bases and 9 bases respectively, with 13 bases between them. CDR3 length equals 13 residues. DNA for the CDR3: TGTGCCAGCAGTTACGGCAGGGGCTTTCGCTACACCTTC. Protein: CASSYGRGFRYTF.

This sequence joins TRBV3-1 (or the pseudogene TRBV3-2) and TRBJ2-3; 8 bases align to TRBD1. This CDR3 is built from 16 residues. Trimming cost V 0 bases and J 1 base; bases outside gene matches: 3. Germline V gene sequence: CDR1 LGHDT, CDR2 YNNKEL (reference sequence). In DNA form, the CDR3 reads TGTGCCAGCAGCCAAGATCCGGGACAGGGCACAGATACGCAGTATTTT. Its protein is CASSQDPGQGTDTQYF.

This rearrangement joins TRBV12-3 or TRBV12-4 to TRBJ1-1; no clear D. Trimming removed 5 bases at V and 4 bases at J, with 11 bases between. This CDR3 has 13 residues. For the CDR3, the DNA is TGTGCCAGCAGTATTCAGGTCCTCACTGAAGCTTTCTTT. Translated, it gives CASSIQVLTEAFF.

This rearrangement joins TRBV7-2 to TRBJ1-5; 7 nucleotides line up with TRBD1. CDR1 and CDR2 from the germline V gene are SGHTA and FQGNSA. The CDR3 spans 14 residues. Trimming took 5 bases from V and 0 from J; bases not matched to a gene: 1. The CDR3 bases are TGTGCCAGCAGCCACAGGGGTAGCAATCAGCCCCAGCATTTT. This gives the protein CASSHRGSNQPQHF.

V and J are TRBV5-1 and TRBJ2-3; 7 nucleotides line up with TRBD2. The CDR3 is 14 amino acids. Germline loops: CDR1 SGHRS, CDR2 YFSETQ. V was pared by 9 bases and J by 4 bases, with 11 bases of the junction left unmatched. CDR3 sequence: CATALRDYADTQYF. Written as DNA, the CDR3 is TGCGCCACCGCTCTCCGGGACTATGCAGATACGCAGTATTTT.

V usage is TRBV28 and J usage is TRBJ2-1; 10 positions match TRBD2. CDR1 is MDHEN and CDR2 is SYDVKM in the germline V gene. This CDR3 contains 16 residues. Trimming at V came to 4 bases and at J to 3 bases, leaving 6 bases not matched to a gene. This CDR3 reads CASSSTSGIIYNEQFF. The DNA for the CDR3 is TGTGCCAGCAGTTCTACTAGCGGGATAATCTACAATGAGCAGTTCTTC.

CDR3 sequence reads: CASSAGEEVEKLFF. The CDR3 DNA is TGTGCCAGCAGTGCTGGGGAGGAGGTCGAAAAACTGTTTTTT. The chain combines TRBV2 with TRBJ1-4, with unresolved D. The CDR3 runs 14 residues. Between the trimmed V and J ends, which lost 4 bases and 8 bases, there was a span of 14 bases. Germline V gene data show CDR1 as SNHLY and CDR2 as FYNNEI.

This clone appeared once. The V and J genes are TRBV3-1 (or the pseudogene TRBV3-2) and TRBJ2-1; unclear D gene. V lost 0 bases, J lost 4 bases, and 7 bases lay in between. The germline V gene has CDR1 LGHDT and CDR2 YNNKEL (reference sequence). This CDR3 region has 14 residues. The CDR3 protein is CASSQEWLYNEQFF. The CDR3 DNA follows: TGTGCCAGCAGCCAAGAATGGCTGTACAATGAGCAGTTCTTC.

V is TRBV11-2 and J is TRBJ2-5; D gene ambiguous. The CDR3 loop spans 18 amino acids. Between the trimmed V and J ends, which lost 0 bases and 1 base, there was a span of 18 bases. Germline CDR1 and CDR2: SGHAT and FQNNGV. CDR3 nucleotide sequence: TGTGCCAGCAGCTTAGATTTTCGAGGTAGCCGACTCCAAGAGACCCAGTACTTC. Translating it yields CASSLDFRGSRLQETQYF.

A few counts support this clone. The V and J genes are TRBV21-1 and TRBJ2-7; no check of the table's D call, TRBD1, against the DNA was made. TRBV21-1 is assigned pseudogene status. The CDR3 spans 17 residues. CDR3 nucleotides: TGTGCCAGCAGCGAACCGGACGGGACACTAAGCTCCTACGAGCAGTACTTC. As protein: CASSEPDGTLSSYEQYF.

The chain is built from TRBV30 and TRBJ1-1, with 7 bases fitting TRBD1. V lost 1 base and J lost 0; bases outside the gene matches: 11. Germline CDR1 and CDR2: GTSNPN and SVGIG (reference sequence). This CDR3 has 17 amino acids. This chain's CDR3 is CAWSDGNRGSLNTEAFF. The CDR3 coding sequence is TGTGCCTGGAGTGACGGGAACAGGGGATCCCTGAACACTGAAGCTTTCTTT.

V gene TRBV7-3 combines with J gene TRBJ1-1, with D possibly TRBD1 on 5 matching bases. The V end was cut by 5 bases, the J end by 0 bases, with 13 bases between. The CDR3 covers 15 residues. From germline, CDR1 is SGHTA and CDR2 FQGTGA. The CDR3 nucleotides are TGTGCCAGCAGCGCCGGGGGGAGGTTGAACACTGAAGCTTTCTTT. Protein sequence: CASSAGGRLNTEAFF. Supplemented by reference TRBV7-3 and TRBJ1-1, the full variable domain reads GAGVSQTPSNKVTEKGKYVELRCDPISGHTALYWYRQSLGQGPEFLIYFQGTGAADDSGLPNDRFFAVRPEGSVSTLKIQRTERGDSAVYLCASSAGGRLNTEAFFGQGTRLTVV.

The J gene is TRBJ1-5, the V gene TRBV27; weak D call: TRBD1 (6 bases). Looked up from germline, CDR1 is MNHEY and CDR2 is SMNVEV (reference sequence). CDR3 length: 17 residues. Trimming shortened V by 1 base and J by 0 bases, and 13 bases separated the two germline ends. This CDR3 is CASSLWRGGGSNQPQHF. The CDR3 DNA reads TGTGCCAGCAGTTTATGGAGGGGAGGGGGTAGCAATCAGCCCCAGCATTTT.

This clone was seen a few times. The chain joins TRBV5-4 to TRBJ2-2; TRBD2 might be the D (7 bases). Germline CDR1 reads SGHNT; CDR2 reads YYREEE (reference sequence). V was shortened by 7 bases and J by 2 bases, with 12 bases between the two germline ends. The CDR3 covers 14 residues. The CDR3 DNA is TGTGCCAGCGAGGGGGGGCCTAACACCGGGGAGCTGTTTTTT. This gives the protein CASEGGPNTGELFF.

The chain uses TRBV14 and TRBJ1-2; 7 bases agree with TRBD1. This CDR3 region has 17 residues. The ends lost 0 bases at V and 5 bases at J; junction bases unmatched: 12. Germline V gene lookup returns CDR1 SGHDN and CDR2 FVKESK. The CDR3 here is CASSQEAESRGNYGYTF. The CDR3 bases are TGTGCCAGCAGCCAAGAAGCGGAGAGCAGGGGGAATTATGGCTACACCTTC. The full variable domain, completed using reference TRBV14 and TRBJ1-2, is EAGVTQFPSHSVIEKGQTVTLRCDPISGHDNLYWYRRVMGKEIKFLLHFVKESKQDESGMPNNRFLAERTGGTYSTLKVQPAELEDSGVYFCASSQEAESRGNYGYTFGSGTRLTVV.

CDR3 amino acids: CASSLQTGPNTEAFF. In DNA form, the CDR3 reads TGCGCCAGCAGCTTACAAACAGGGCCGAACACTGAAGCTTTCTTT. The V call is TRBV5-1, the J call TRBJ1-1, with D perhaps TRBD1 (6 bases). This CDR3 region has 15 residues. CDR1 is SGHRS, CDR2 YFSETQ, per germline. V was shortened by 2 bases and J by 1 base, with 12 bases between the two germline ends.

The CDR3 region has the DNA TGTGCCAGCAGCTTAATGGGACAGGGGGAAAATGAGCAGTTCTTC. Its translation: CASSLMGQGENEQFF. This chain connects TRBV7-7 to TRBJ2-1; 11 bases are shared with TRBD1. Germline-derived CDR1 and CDR2 are SSHAT and FNYEAQ (reference sequence). V lost 2 bases to trimming and J lost 7 bases; unmatched junction nucleotides: 4. CDR3 size: 15 residues.

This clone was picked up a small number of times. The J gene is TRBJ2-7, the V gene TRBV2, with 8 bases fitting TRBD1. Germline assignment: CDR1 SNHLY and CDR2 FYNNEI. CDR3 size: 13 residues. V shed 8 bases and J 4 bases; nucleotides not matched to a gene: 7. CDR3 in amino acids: CASCSGQVYEQYF. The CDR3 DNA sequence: TGTGCCAGCTGCTCGGGACAGGTATACGAGCAGTACTTC.

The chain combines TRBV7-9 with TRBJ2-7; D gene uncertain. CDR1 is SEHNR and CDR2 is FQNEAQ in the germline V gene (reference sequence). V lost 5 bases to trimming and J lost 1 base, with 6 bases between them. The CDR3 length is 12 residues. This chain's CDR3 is CASSHTSYEQYF. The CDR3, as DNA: TGTGCCAGCAGCCACACGTCCTACGAGCAGTACTTC. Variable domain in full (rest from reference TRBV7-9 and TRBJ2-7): DTGVSQNPRHKITKRGQNVTFRCDPISEHNRLYWYRQTLGQGPEFLTYFQNEAQLEKSRLLSDRFSAERPKGSFSTLEIQRTEQGDSAMYLCASSHTSYEQYFGPGTRLTVT.

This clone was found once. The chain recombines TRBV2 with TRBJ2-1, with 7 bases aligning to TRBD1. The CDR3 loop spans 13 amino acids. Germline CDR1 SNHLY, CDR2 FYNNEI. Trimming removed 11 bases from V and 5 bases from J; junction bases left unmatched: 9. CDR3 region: CAGRVGQHNEQFF. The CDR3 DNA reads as TGTGCCGGACGAGTGGGACAGCACAATGAGCAGTTCTTC.

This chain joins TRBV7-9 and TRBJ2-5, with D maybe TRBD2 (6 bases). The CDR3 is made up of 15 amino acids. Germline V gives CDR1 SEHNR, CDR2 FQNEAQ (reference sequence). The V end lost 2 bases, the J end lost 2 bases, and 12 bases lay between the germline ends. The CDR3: CASSLSRGWQETQYF. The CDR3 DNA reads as TGTGCCAGCAGCTTAAGTCGGGGGTGGCAAGAGACCCAGTACTTC.

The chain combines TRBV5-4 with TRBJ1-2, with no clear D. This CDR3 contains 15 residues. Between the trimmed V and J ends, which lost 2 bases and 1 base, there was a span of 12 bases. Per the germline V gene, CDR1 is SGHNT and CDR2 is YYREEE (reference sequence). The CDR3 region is CASSLSLAGNYGYTF. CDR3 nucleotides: TGTGCCAGCAGCTTATCACTCGCTGGTAACTATGGCTACACCTTC.

CDR3 in DNA: TGCAGTGCTAGTAGGCGGGAGCTTGGCTACACCTTC. It specifies CSASRRELGYTF. This chain uses TRBV20-1 with TRBJ1-2; D not resolved. CDR3 length: 12 amino acids. Per germline, CDR1 DFQATT and CDR2 SNEGSKA (reference sequence). Trimming took 3 bases from V and 7 from J, leaving 12 bases between them.